Listed below are T cell receptor beta chains from one sample, sequenced in a study of cytomegalovirus exposure and HLA in healthy donors. The protocol was immunoSEQ multiplex PCR, while the TCRdb copy is restricted to in-frame clones and leaves out a portion. This sample contains 100,000 to 150,000 clones. The material sequenced was PBMCs. These receptors were collected from a man in his late teens or twenties in good health and CMV-seronegative. CDR3s include the opening cysteine and the closing phenylalanine or tryptophan. Each record gives: V gene, D gene, J gene, CDR3 length, CDR3 DNA, CDR3 protein. A D gene is named only where the DNA matches it firmly.

TRBV30	-	TRBJ2-7	14	TGTGCCTGGAGTCGAGGGGACTCGGAGTACGAGCAGTACTTC	CAWSRGDSEYEQYF
TRBV29-1	-	TRBJ1-1	13	TGCACAGCCGTTGAGTACAGGGAAACTGAAGCTTTCTTT	CTAVEYRETEAFF
TRBV19	-	TRBJ1-1	16	TGTGCCAGTAGAGCAGGGCCAACATTTGGTTACACTGAAGCTTTCTTT	CASRAGPTFGYTEAFF
TRBV28	-	TRBJ2-2	14	TGTGCCAGCAGTTTACGTCTACCCACCGGGGAGCTGTTTTTT	CASSLRLPTGELFF
TRBV11-3	-	TRBJ2-7	15	TGTGCCAGCAGCTTACGGACACCCCGAACGTACGAGCAGTACTTC	CASSLRTPRTYEQYF
TRBV10-3	TRBD1	TRBJ2-2	21	TGTGCCATCAGTAACCTTTTATACCTGGACAGGGGGTCTACGAACACCGGGGAGCTGTTTTTT	CAISNLLYLDRGSTNTGELFF
TRBV28	TRBD2	TRBJ2-3	16	TGTGCCAGCTCCCCGCCTTTAGCGGGGGGCACAGATACGCAGTATTTT	CASSPPLAGGTDTQYF
TRBV28	-	TRBJ1-2	16	TGTGCCAGCAGTTTGAGCCCGATGGGGCAGAACTATGGCTACACCTTC	CASSLSPMGQNYGYTF
TRBV7-7	TRBD1	TRBJ2-5	16	TGTGCCAGCAGCACAGGGACAGGGGGCTTTCGAGAGACCCAGTACTTC	CASSTGTGGFRETQYF
TRBV7-6	TRBD2	TRBJ2-1	18	TGTGCCAGCAGCTTGCGGACTAGCGGGATAAGGGGGTACAATGAGCAGTTCTTC	CASSLRTSGIRGYNEQFF
TRBV7-6	TRBD2	TRBJ2-7	15	TGTGCCAGCAGCTTAGATGCGGGGGAGTCCTACGAGCAGTACTTC	CASSLDAGESYEQYF
TRBV7-3	TRBD2	TRBJ2-1	16	TGTGCCAGCAGCTTGGGGTCTAGCGGGAGCGTGGGTGAGCAGTTCTTC	CASSLGSSGSVGEQFF
TRBV19	TRBD1	TRBJ1-1	15	TGTGCCAGTAGAACCATTGCAGGGGGCCCCACTGAAGCTTTCTTT	CASRTIAGGPTEAFF
TRBV6-5	-	TRBJ2-2	13	TGTGCCAGCACGCGAGCTAACACCGGGGAGCTGTTTTTT	CASTRANTGELFF
TRBV30	-	TRBJ1-3	13	TGTGCTGTACAGGACAACTCAGGGAACACCATATATTTT	CAVQDNSGNTIYF
TRBV5-1	-	TRBJ2-5	15	TGCGCCAGCAGCCCCGACTCCCAGCCCTCGGGGGCCCAGTACTTC	CASSPDSQPSGAQYF
TRBV7-3	TRBD1	TRBJ1-3	15	TGTGCCAGCAGCCATCACAGGGGGCAAGGAAACACCATATATTTT	CASSHHRGQGNTIYF
TRBV30	TRBD2	TRBJ2-2	15	TGTGCCTGGAGTGCATCCGGACTAGCCACCGGGGAGCTGTTTTTT	CAWSASGLATGELFF
TRBV29-1	-	TRBJ1-5	13	TGCAGCGTAGGGGGGGCAAGCAATCAGCCCCAGCATTTT	CSVGGASNQPQHF
TRBV7-9	-	TRBJ1-1	15	TGTGCCAGCAGCCTCGGGGAGAACAGGGCCACTGAAGCTTTCTTT	CASSLGENRATEAFF
TRBV7-8	TRBD2	TRBJ2-3	16	TGTGCCAGCAGCAGTCTAGCGGGGGGCAGCACAGATACGCAGTATTTT	CASSSLAGGSTDTQYF
TRBV7-2	TRBD1	TRBJ2-2	13	TGTGCCAGCAGCTACAGGGGTGGCGGGGAGCTGTTTTTT	CASSYRGGGELFF
TRBV5-1	TRBD1	TRBJ1-4	14	TGCGCCAGCAGCCCTAGGGGGCAGGGAGAAAAACTGTTTTTT	CASSPRGQGEKLFF
TRBV5-4	-	TRBJ2-3	16	TGTGCCAGCAGCCGCCCTTTGGGCGGGGTCACAGATACGCAGTATTTT	CASSRPLGGVTDTQYF
TRBV28	-	TRBJ1-5	13	TGTGCCAGCAGTTTCACGGGTTCTCAGCCCCAGCATTTT	CASSFTGSQPQHF
TRBV6-5	TRBD1	TRBJ2-5	13	TGTGCCAGCGGTAGGGACAGTTTAGAGACCCAGTACTTC	CASGRDSLETQYF
TRBV5-8	-	TRBJ1-2	14	TGTGCCAGCAGCTCGGGGGGCCTGCGCAATGGCTACACCTTC	CASSSGGLRNGYTF
TRBV11-2	TRBD1	TRBJ1-1	14	TGTGCCAGCAAATCCGGGACAGGGATGACTGAAGCTTTCTTT	CASKSGTGMTEAFF
TRBV13	-	TRBJ2-7	12	TGTGCCAGCAGCGGGCGTCCTGGGGAGCAGTACTTC	CASSGRPGEQYF
TRBV28	-	TRBJ2-2	15	TGTGCCAGCAAGGGACTTCAGGACTGGGCCGGGGAGCTGTTTTTT	CASKGLQDWAGELFF
TRBV5-6	TRBD2	TRBJ2-3	14	TGTGCCAGCAGCTTTAGCGGGGGGGCGGATACGCAGTATTTT	CASSFSGGADTQYF
TRBV4-1	-	TRBJ2-7	15	TGCGCCAGCAGCCATGAAATAGCTAACCTTATCGAGCAGTACTTC	CASSHEIANLIEQYF
TRBV5-6	TRBD1	TRBJ1-4	18	TGTGCCAGCTACCGCCGCCGGGACAGGGAGGTGGAAAATGAAAAACTGTTTTTT	CASYRRRDREVENEKLFF
TRBV19	-	TRBJ1-2	15	TGTGCCAGTAGTATGATTATCGGGAATACAAATGGCTACACCTTC	CASSMIIGNTNGYTF
TRBV6-4	TRBD1	TRBJ1-2	13	TGTGCCAGCAGTGACGGGACAGAGTATGGCTACACCTTC	CASSDGTEYGYTF
TRBV6-5	TRBD1	TRBJ1-1	15	TGTGCCAGCAGTTACTCGGGACAGGGGGGCACTGAAGCTTTCTTT	CASSYSGQGGTEAFF
TRBV5-3	TRBD2	TRBJ2-1	16	TGTGCCAGAAGCTTGGCCGCGGGAGGGGTGGACAATGAGCAGTTCTTC	CARSLAAGGVDNEQFF
TRBV18	-	TRBJ1-1	12	TGTGCCAGCTCATTCCGGTTCACCGAAGCTTTCTTT	CASSFRFTEAFF
TRBV5-6	-	TRBJ2-1	11	TGTGCCAGCAGCTTCGACAATGAGCAGTTCTTC	CASSFDNEQFF
TRBV9	-	TRBJ2-1	11	TGTGCCAGCAGCCAGGGGAGTGAGCAGTTCTTC	CASSQGSEQFF
TRBV18	TRBD1	TRBJ1-5	16	TGTGCCAGCTCACAGGAAGACAGGGGGCGCCGCCAGCCCCAGCATTTT	CASSQEDRGRRQPQHF
TRBV9	TRBD2	TRBJ2-7	13	TGTGCCAGCAGCGCGGGACTAGCCCACGAGCAGTACTTC	CASSAGLAHEQYF
TRBV27	-	TRBJ2-7	13	TGTGCCAGCAGTACTCGGAGGCCCTACGAGCAGTACTTC	CASSTRRPYEQYF
TRBV7-9	-	TRBJ1-1	11	TGTGCCAGCAGGAGTAACACTGAAGCTTTCTTT	CASRSNTEAFF
TRBV29-1	-	TRBJ1-2	13	TGCAGCGCTCCATGGGGGGAATCAGGTGGCTACACCTTC	CSAPWGESGGYTF